A selection of T cell receptor beta chains follows, all from one sample in a study of T-cell reconstitution after alpha-beta-depleted transplantation in children. TCRdb passed the PCR reads through MiXCR, listing each CDR3 protein once. The sample holds about 340,000 distinct CDR3 sequences; around 15% are singletons and the top ten take about 41%. Sequences were derived from PBMCs, mostly from graft donor cells, sampled 360 days after TCRalphabeta/CD19-depleted stem cell transplant. These receptors all come from a male patient aged 2 to 10 who had a stem cell transplant for acute lymphoblastic leukemia, so the T cells may come from the graft donor. Each CDR3 is given without its conserved first and last residue.

j_gene: TRBJ2-7; v_gene: TRBV5-5; len: 12; CDR3aa: ASSWDRYSYEQY
j_gene: TRBJ2-7; v_gene: TRBV14; len: 14; CDR3aa: ASSRTSGRGIYEQY
j_gene: TRBJ1-5; v_gene: TRBV7-2; len: 12; CDR3aa: ASSFGAGNQPQH
j_gene: TRBJ2-5; v_gene: TRBV4-2; len: 12; CDR3aa: ASSQGGVEETQY
j_gene: TRBJ1-5; v_gene: TRBV6-2/TRBV6-3; len: 13; CDR3aa: ASSFTGTANQPQH
j_gene: TRBJ2-5; v_gene: TRBV7-2; len: 13; CDR3aa: ASSFVGTGGETQY
j_gene: TRBJ2-2; v_gene: TRBV12-3/TRBV12-4; len: 12; CDR3aa: ASSYEGLNGELF
j_gene: TRBJ2-1; v_gene: TRBV29-1; len: 14; CDR3aa: SVEVRAGGLNNEQF
j_gene: TRBJ2-7; v_gene: TRBV28; len: 13; CDR3aa: ASSLPSATTYEQY
j_gene: TRBJ1-1; v_gene: TRBV10-3; len: 13; CDR3aa: AISWTGEMNTEAF
j_gene: TRBJ1-2; v_gene: TRBV10-3; len: 13; CDR3aa: AISESPGGLYGYT
j_gene: TRBJ2-7; v_gene: TRBV12-3/TRBV12-4; len: 13; CDR3aa: ASSFNRDRGNEQY
j_gene: TRBJ2-5; v_gene: TRBV12-3/TRBV12-4; len: 13; CDR3aa: ASRLGLATQETQY
j_gene: TRBJ2-2; v_gene: TRBV7-6; len: 13; CDR3aa: ASSLAPGLTGELF
j_gene: TRBJ2-2; v_gene: TRBV5-1; len: 11; CDR3aa: ASRDNHAGELF
j_gene: TRBJ1-5; v_gene: TRBV18; len: 14; CDR3aa: ASSPSRGRTNQPQH
j_gene: TRBJ2-3; v_gene: TRBV29-1; len: 13; CDR3aa: SVGRAGGPTDTQY
j_gene: TRBJ1-3; v_gene: TRBV20-1; len: 12; CDR3aa: SARDPGSGNTIY
j_gene: TRBJ1-5; v_gene: TRBV4-2; len: 16; CDR3aa: ASSQVRKSGVSNQPQH
j_gene: TRBJ2-6; v_gene: TRBV6-2/TRBV6-3; len: 16; CDR3aa: ASSRIGGLVSGANVLT
j_gene: TRBJ1-2; v_gene: TRBV12-3/TRBV12-4; len: 12; CDR3aa: ASSRTPSNYGYT
j_gene: TRBJ2-3; v_gene: TRBV15; len: 13; CDR3aa: ATSSRGLGTDTQY
j_gene: TRBJ2-7; v_gene: TRBV28; len: 14; CDR3aa: ASSLWDRGAVYEQY
j_gene: TRBJ2-1; v_gene: TRBV10-3; len: 10; CDR3aa: AISSGGNEQF